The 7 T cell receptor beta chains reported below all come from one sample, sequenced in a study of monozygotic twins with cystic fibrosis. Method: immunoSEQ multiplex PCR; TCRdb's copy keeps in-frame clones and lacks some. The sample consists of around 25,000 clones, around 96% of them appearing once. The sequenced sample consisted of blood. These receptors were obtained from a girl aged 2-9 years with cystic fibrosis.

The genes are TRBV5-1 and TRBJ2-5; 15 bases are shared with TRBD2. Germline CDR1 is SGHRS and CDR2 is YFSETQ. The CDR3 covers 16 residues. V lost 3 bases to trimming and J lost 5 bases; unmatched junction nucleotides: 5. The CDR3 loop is CASSSRTSGREETQYF. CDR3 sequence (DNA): TGCGCCAGCAGCTCAAGGACTAGCGGGAGGGAGGAGACCCAGTACTTC.

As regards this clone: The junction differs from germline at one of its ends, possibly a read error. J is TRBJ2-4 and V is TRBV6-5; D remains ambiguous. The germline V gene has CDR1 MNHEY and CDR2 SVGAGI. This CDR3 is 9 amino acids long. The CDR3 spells CARREQKHF. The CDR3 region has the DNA TGTGCCAGAAGGGAACAGAAGCACTTC.

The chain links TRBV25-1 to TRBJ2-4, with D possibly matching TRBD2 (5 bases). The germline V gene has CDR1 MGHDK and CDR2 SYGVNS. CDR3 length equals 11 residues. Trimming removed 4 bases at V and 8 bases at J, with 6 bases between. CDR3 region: CASSAGDIQYF. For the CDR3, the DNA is TGTGCCAGCAGTGCCGGGGACATTCAGTACTTC.

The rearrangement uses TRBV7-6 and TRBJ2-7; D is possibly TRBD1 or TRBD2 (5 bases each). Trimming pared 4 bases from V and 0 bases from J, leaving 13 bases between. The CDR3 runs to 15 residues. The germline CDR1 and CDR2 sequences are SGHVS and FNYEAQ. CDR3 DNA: TGTGCCAGCAGCTCTCGGGACGGCATCTCCTACGAGCAGTACTTC. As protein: CASSSRDGISYEQYF.

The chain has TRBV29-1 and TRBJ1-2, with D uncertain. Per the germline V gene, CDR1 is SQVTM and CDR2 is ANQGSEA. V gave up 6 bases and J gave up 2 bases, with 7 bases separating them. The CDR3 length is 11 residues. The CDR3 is CSVISNYGYTF. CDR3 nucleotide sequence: TGCAGCGTCATTTCGAACTATGGCTACACCTTC.

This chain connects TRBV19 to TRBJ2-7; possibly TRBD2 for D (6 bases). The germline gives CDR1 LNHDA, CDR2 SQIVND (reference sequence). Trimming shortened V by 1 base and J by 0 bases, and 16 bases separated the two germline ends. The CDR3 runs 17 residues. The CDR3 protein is CASSIVGRGAASYEQYF. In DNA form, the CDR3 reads TGTGCCAGTAGTATAGTCGGGAGAGGGGCCGCCTCCTACGAGCAGTACTTC.

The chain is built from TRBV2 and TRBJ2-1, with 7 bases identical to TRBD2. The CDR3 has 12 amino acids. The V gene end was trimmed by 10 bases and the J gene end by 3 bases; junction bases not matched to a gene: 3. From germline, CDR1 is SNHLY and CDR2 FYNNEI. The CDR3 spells CATPSGYNEQFF. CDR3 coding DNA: TGTGCCACCCCTAGCGGCTACAATGAGCAGTTCTTC.